This T cell receptor (beta chain) was recorded in a study of CD8 T cells in Susac syndrome. The CDR3 has 15 residues. V shed 3 bases and J 8 bases; nucleotides not matched to a gene: 9. From germline, CDR1 is LGHNA and CDR2 YNFKEQ. Roughly 0.45 to 1 ug RNA was reverse transcribed with random hexamers. TCRdb reprocessed the immunoSEQ multiplex PCR reads via MiXCR and lists one record per CDR3 protein. The sample yields 180,000 or so distinct CDR3 sequences, around 94% seen once. The sequence came from a human donor in good health. The rearrangement links TRBV4-2 to TRBJ1-2, with 10 positions matching TRBD1. The specimen sequenced was CD4+ T cells from PBMCs. CDR3 bases: TGTGCCAGCAGCCAGGGACCGGGACAGGGGAGCGGCTACACCTTC. Residues: CASSQGPGQGSGYTF.